Following are 27 T cell receptor beta chains from one sample sequenced in a study of OX40 agonist ivuxolimab in advanced cancers. TCRdb's copy holds only in-frame clones and misses some; the assay was immunoSEQ multiplex PCR. The sample yields 45,000 to 60,000 clones, about 90% seen once. The specimen was CD4+ or CD8+ T cells sorted from blood, collected in a trial of the OX40 agonist ivuxolimab. The receptors here all came from an adult with an advanced solid tumor such as melanoma, head and neck, liver or kidney cancer.

The chain employs TRBV11-2 and TRBJ2-5; 9 bases match TRBD1. The CDR3 spans 16 residues. Trimming at V came to 10 bases and at J to 4 bases, leaving 16 bases not matched to a gene. CDR1 is SGHAT, CDR2 FQNNGV, per germline. The DNA of the CDR3 is TGTGCCACCAGGGGGGGTAATCAGGACAGGGGAGAGACCCAGTACTTC. Translated: CATRGGNQDRGETQYF.

This clone was observed a handful of times. The CDR3 region is CASSLGGGRGYEQFF. As DNA, the CDR3 is TGTGCCAGCAGCTTAGGAGGCGGGAGGGGATATGAGCAGTTCTTC. The chain combines TRBV7-8 with TRBJ2-1; 9 bases are a match to TRBD2. From germline, CDR1 is SGHVS and CDR2 FQNEAQ. V lost 1 base, J lost 8 bases, and 6 bases stayed unmatched. The length of the CDR3 is 15 residues.

This chain links TRBV29-1 with TRBJ2-5, with 8 nucleotides matching TRBD1. From germline, CDR1 is SQVTM and CDR2 ANQGSEA. Trimming at V came to 7 bases and at J to 10 bases, leaving 20 bases not matched to a gene. The CDR3 totals 15 residues. This chain's CDR3 is CSARSIGQGVGGQYF. The CDR3, as DNA: TGCAGCGCCAGATCTATCGGACAGGGCGTTGGGGGCCAGTACTTC.

V usage is TRBV30 and J usage is TRBJ2-1; TRBD2 agrees at 14 bases. The CDR3 runs to 12 residues. Trimming at V came to 7 bases and at J to 12 bases, leaving 5 bases not matched to a gene. CDR1 is GTSNPN, CDR2 SVGIG, per germline (reference sequence). CDR3 bases: TGTGCCTCCGGACTAGCGGGAGGAACGCAGTTCTTC. It yields the protein CASGLAGGTQFF.

The rearrangement links TRBV6-1 to TRBJ1-5; no firm D call. CDR1 is MNHNS, CDR2 SASEGT, per germline. CDR3 size: 15 residues. Trimming removed 6 bases from V and 9 bases from J, with 21 bases in between. CDR3 region: CASSPSTSAVRPQHF. DNA for the CDR3: TGTGCCAGCAGCCCCAGTACTTCAGCAGTTAGGCCCCAGCATTTT.

V is TRBV6-5 and J is TRBJ1-4; D not certain. V was cut by 6 bases and J by 8 bases, with 13 bases left in between. The length of the CDR3 is 13 residues. Germline V gene sequence: CDR1 MNHEY, CDR2 SVGAGI. DNA of the CDR3: TGTGCCAGCAGGGGCCTAGTGGCGGAAAAACTGTTTTTT. Amino acids: CASRGLVAEKLFF.

The rearrangement joins TRBV18 to TRBJ2-7; 9 nucleotides align to TRBD2. Germline V CDR1 and CDR2: KGHSH, LQKENI. V was clipped by 3 bases and J by 2 bases; unmatched bases: 8. The CDR3 runs 16 residues. The CDR3 loop reads CASSPPPTSGPYEQYF. The CDR3 region has the DNA TGTGCCAGCTCACCCCCGCCGACTAGCGGTCCCTACGAGCAGTACTTC.

The V gene is TRBV27, the J gene TRBJ2-5; D is uncertain. The CDR3 is made up of 13 amino acids. V was trimmed by 6 bases and J by 2 bases, leaving 10 bases between them. Germline lookup yields CDR1 MNHEY and CDR2 SMNVEV (reference sequence). In nucleotides, the CDR3 is TGTGCCAGCAGCCCGTTTCCACAAGAGACCCAGTACTTC. It encodes CASSPFPQETQYF.

The rearrangement joins TRBV7-9 to TRBJ1-1; tentatively, D is TRBD1 (6 bases). Germline CDR1 is SEHNR and CDR2 is FQNEAQ (reference sequence). The CDR3 is made up of 14 amino acids. V lost 5 bases and J 4 bases, leaving 14 bases between the germline ends. The CDR3 region is CASSIPSRGTEAFF. CDR3 bases: TGTGCCAGCAGCATACCGTCCAGGGGCACTGAAGCTTTCTTT.

There are a few counts of this clone. The sample holds other DNA sequences that translate to the same CDR3. The rearrangement links TRBV7-9 to TRBJ2-7; 7 bases line up with TRBD2. Per germline, CDR1 SEHNR and CDR2 FQNEAQ (reference sequence). This CDR3 is built from 14 residues. V gave up 1 base and J gave up 3 bases; unmatched junction bases: 3. The CDR3 is CASSLGGTIYEQYF. CDR3 in DNA: TGTGCCAGCAGCTTAGGGGGGACTATCTACGAGCAGTACTTC.

The V call is TRBV30, the J call TRBJ2-2, with D perhaps matching TRBD1 (5 bases). Germline lookup yields CDR1 GTSNPN and CDR2 SVGIG (reference sequence). Trimming shortened V by 5 bases and J by 5 bases, and 15 bases separated the two germline ends. The CDR3 consists of 14 residues. CDR3 nucleotides: TGTGCCTGGTTAGGCAGGGTAGGGACCGGGGAGCTGTTTTTT. It yields the protein CAWLGRVGTGELFF. Filled out from reference TRBV30 and TRBJ2-2, the complete variable domain reads SQTIHQWPATLVQPVGSPLSLECTVEGTSNPNLYWYRQAAGRGLQLLFYSVGIGQISSEVPQNLSASRPQDRQFILSSKKLLLSDSGFYLCAWLGRVGTGELFFGEGSRLTVL.

A single count supports this clone. The V gene is TRBV25-1, the J gene TRBJ2-1; TRBD1 matches at 11 bases. Unmatched junction bases numbered 4, after V lost 1 base and J lost 5 bases. The CDR3 has 16 amino acids. CDR1 is MGHDK and CDR2 is SYGVNS in the germline V gene. CDR3 sequence (DNA): TGTGCCAGCAGTGAATGGACAGGGGGCCCCCACAATGAGCAGTTCTTC. This sequence encodes CASSEWTGGPHNEQFF.

This rearrangement joins TRBV5-8 to TRBJ2-1, with 10 bases aligning to TRBD2. This CDR3 has 15 residues. From germline, CDR1 is SGHTS and CDR2 YDEGEE. V lost 6 bases, J lost 4 bases, and 7 bases stayed unmatched. DNA of the CDR3: TGTGCCAGCACCAATAGCGGGAGGCGTTACAATGAGCAGTTCTTC. It translates to CASTNSGRRYNEQFF.

This chain connects TRBV6-6 to TRBJ2-3; the D call may be TRBD1 or TRBD2 (5 bases each). Germline V gene sequence: CDR1 MNHNY, CDR2 SVGAGI (reference sequence). Trimming cost V 2 bases and J 6 bases, with 18 bases left between them. CDR3 length: 16 residues. The CDR3 nucleotides read TGTGCCAGCAGTTACGAGGGGAAATCACCAAGTGATACGCAGTATTTT. Residues: CASSYEGKSPSDTQYF.

This sequence joins TRBV19 and TRBJ2-5; the match to TRBD1 covers 7 bases. The V segment lost 11 bases and the J segment 4 bases; nucleotides outside the gene matches: 13. The CDR3 extends over 14 amino acids. Germline V lookup: CDR1 LNHDA, CDR2 SQIVND (reference sequence). CDR3 sequence (DNA): TGTGCCCGGCGAGACAGGGACGATGGAGAGACCCAGTACTTC. Translation: CARRDRDDGETQYF. The full variable domain, its missing parts supplied by reference TRBV19 and TRBJ2-5, is DGGITQSPKYLFRKEGQNVTLSCEQNLNHDAMYWYRQDPGQGLRLIYYSQIVNDFQKGDIAEGYSVSREKKESFPLTVTSAQKNPTAFYLCARRDRDDGETQYFGPGTRLLVL.

This chain connects TRBV18 to TRBJ2-3; 10 bases align to TRBD1. Germline lookup yields CDR1 KGHSH and CDR2 LQKENI. The CDR3 spans 16 residues. V shed 3 bases and J 2 bases; nucleotides not matched to a gene: 5. The CDR3 nucleotides are TGTGCCAGCTCACCTCCGGGACAGGGGTCCACAGATACGCAGTATTTT. Its translation: CASSPPGQGSTDTQYF.

The chain employs TRBV19 and TRBJ2-3; 9 bases are shared with TRBD2. There are 14 residues in the CDR3. V gave up 3 bases and J gave up 4 bases; unmatched junction bases: 2. The germline CDR1 and CDR2 sequences are LNHDA and SQIVND (reference sequence). The CDR3 nucleotides read TGTGCCAGTAGTATTAGCGGGAGTTCAGATACGCAGTATTTT. Translating gives CASSISGSSDTQYF.

This clone was counted only a few times. V usage is TRBV28 and J usage is TRBJ1-5; no reliable D call. Germline CDR1 is MDHEN and CDR2 is SYDVKM. Trimming stripped 3 bases from V and 2 bases from J, with 5 bases between. The CDR3 length is 13 residues. CDR3 protein: CASSFSGNQPQHF. The CDR3 DNA follows: TGTGCCAGCAGTTTCAGTGGCAATCAGCCCCAGCATTTT.

CDR3 coding DNA: TGTGCCAGCAGCCCCTTACAGGGGCGAGGGTCCTACGAGCAGTACTTC. It is translated as CASSPLQGRGSYEQYF. The V gene is TRBV11-2, the J gene TRBJ2-7; 7 bases are a match to TRBD1. Per germline, CDR1 SGHAT and CDR2 FQNNGV. The CDR3 contains 16 residues. V gave up 5 bases and J gave up 1 base; unmatched junction bases: 11.

The chain combines TRBV27 with TRBJ2-2, with TRBD1 matching over 10 bases. There are 17 residues in the CDR3. V shed 4 bases and J 1 base; nucleotides not matched to a gene: 6. The germline CDR1 and CDR2 sequences are MNHEY and SMNVEV (reference sequence). The CDR3 bases are TGTGCCAGCAGTTCCCCGACAGGGGGCGGGAACACCGGGGAGCTGTTTTTT. It encodes CASSSPTGGGNTGELFF.

This chain connects TRBV5-1 to TRBJ2-1, with 7 bases that match TRBD2. Looked up from germline, CDR1 is SGHRS and CDR2 is YFSETQ. J was trimmed by 8 bases and V by 1 base; bases with no gene match: 0. The CDR3 length is 12 residues. CDR3 protein: CASSLRGDEQFF. The CDR3 DNA follows: TGCGCCAGCAGCTTGCGGGGGGATGAGCAGTTCTTC.

This chain links TRBV6-1 with TRBJ1-1; D is uncertain. The V end was cut by 3 bases, the J end by 11 bases, with 16 bases between. Per the germline V gene, CDR1 is MNHNS and CDR2 is SASEGT. The CDR3 contains 13 residues. CDR3 loop: CASSDTFVSWAFF. The CDR3 coding sequence is TGTGCCAGCAGTGATACGTTCGTCTCGTGGGCTTTCTTT.

The gene calls are TRBV15 and TRBJ1-1; D is possibly TRBD1 (6 bases). CDR3 length equals 15 residues. V lost 0 bases and J 8 bases, leaving 16 bases between the germline ends. CDR1 and CDR2 (germline): LNHNV, YYDKDF (reference sequence). The CDR3 region has the DNA TGTGCCACCAGCAGAGAGGGGGTATCGGGGGGCGAAGCTTTCTTT. Amino acid sequence: CATSREGVSGGEAFF.

The chain uses TRBV19 and TRBJ2-7, with no clear D. CDR1 and CDR2 (germline): LNHDA, SQIVND (reference sequence). The V end lost 4 bases, the J end lost 3 bases, and 10 bases lay between the germline ends. This CDR3 spans 13 amino acids. The CDR3 is CASSRFLDYEQYF. The CDR3 DNA reads as TGTGCCAGTAGTAGGTTTTTGGACTACGAGCAGTACTTC.

There are a few counts of this clone. The gene calls are TRBV7-3 and TRBJ2-7, with 10 bases fitting TRBD2. Germline CDR1 and CDR2: SGHTA and FQGTGA. The CDR3 covers 16 residues. V trimming: 0 bases; J trimming: 6 bases; junction bases outside the gene matches: 8. In DNA form, the CDR3 reads TGTGCCAGCAGCTTAACTGCTAGCGGGAGATTAAGCGAGCAGTACTTC. Translating it yields CASSLTASGRLSEQYF.

The chain carries TRBV4-1 and TRBJ1-2; D is possibly TRBD1 (6 bases). Per the germline V gene, CDR1 is MGHRA and CDR2 is YSYEKL. With 0 bases removed from V and 7 bases from J, the gap between germline ends came to 15 bases. The CDR3 contains 15 residues. The CDR3: CASSQDPITGSGYTF. DNA of the CDR3: TGCGCCAGCAGCCAAGATCCCATCACAGGGTCTGGCTACACCTTC.

The rearrangement uses TRBV7-2 and TRBJ2-7, with D perhaps TRBD1 (7 bases). This CDR3 spans 15 amino acids. Trimming left V 4 bases short and J 3 bases short, with 16 bases between. CDR1 is SGHTA and CDR2 is FQGNSA in the germline V gene. CDR3 protein: CASSSEGAPFYEQYF. CDR3 sequence (DNA): TGTGCCAGCAGCTCGGAGGGGGCACCATTCTACGAGCAGTACTTC.